Given below is one T cell receptor (beta chain) in context. CDR1 is MNHEY and CDR2 is SVGEGT in the germline V gene. The CDR3 has 15 amino acids. V was cut by 8 bases and J by 3 bases, with 17 bases left in between. MiXCR was run by TCRdb on the RT-PCR reads, yielding one entry per CDR3 protein. In the table there are more than 550,000 distinct CDR3 sequences, over 12% of which are singletons. The sample consisted of memory CD4+ T cells from blood. The chain is built from TRBV6-2 or TRBV6-3 and TRBJ2-1; D not certain. This TCR came from a female donor in good health, serving as a healthy control. The CDR3 DNA reads as TGTGCCAGCGGCCCGGCCGATTTTTACTACAATGAGCAGTTCTTC. It translates to CASGPADFYYNEQFF.